Here is one T cell receptor beta chain with its context. The record originates from a study of cytomegalovirus exposure and HLA in healthy donors. The data were produced by immunoSEQ multiplex PCR, yet TCRdb's version contains in-frame clones alone and is incomplete. The table includes about 200,000 clones, 80% to 90% detected once. The V end was cut by 0 bases, the J end by 9 bases, with 12 bases between. The germline CDR1 and CDR2 sequences are KGHSH and LQKENI. The CDR3 totals 14 residues. The sequencing input was PBMCs. The gene calls are TRBV18 and TRBJ2-4; TRBD1 might be the D (6 bases). This receptor was obtained from a woman in her twenties or thirties in good health and CMV-seropositive. In DNA, the CDR3 is TGTGCCAGCTCACCACCTGGGGGCCAAGGCATTCAGTACTTC. Protein sequence: CASSPPGGQGIQYF.